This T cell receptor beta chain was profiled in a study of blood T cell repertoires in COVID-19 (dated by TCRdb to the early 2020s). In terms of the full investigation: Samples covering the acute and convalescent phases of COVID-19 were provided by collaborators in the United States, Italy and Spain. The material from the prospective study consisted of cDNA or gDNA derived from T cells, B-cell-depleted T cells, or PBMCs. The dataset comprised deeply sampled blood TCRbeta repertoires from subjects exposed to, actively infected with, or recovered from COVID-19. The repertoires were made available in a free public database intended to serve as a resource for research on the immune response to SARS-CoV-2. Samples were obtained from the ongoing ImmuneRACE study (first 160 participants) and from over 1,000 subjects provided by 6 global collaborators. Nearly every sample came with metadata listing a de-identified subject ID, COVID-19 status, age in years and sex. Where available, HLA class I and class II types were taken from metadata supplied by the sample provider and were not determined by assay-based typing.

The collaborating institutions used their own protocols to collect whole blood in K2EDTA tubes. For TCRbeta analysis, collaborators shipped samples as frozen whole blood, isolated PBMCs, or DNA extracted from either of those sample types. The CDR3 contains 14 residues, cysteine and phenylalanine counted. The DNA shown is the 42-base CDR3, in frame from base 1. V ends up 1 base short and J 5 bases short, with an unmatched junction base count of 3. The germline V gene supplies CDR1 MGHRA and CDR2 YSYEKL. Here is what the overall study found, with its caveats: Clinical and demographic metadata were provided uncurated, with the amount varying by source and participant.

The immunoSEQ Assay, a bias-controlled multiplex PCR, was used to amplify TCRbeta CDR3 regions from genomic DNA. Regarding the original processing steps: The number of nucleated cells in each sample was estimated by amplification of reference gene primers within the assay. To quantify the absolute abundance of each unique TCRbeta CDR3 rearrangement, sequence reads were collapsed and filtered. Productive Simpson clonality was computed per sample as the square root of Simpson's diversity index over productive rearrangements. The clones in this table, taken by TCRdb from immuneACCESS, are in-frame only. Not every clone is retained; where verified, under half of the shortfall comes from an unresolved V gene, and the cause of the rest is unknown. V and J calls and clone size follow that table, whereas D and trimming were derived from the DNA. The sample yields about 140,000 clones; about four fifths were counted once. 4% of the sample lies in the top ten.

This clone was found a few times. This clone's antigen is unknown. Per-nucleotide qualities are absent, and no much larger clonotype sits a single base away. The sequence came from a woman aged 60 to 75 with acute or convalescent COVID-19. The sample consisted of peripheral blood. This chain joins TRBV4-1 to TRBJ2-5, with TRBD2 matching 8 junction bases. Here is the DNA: TGCGCCAGCAGCCAAGCGGGAGGGGAGGAGACCCAGTACTTC. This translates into CASSQAGGEETQYF.